These 19 T cell receptor beta chains share one sample of origin, sequenced in a study of cytomegalovirus exposure and HLA in healthy donors. It was with 60 Vbeta and 13 Jbeta primers that the PCR ran. Method: immunoSEQ multiplex PCR; TCRdb's copy keeps in-frame clones and lacks some. This sample has about 120,000 clones, with approximately 81% found just once. The sequenced sample was PBMCs. These receptors were collected from a woman aged 30 to 39 in good health and CMV-seronegative.

V is TRBV5-6 and J is TRBJ2-2; TRBD2 matches 7 bases. Trimming removed 0 bases from V and 4 bases from J; junction bases left unmatched: 6. Looked up from germline, CDR1 is SGHDT and CDR2 is YYEEEE. This CDR3 is built from 16 residues. The CDR3 region has the DNA TGTGCCAGCAGCTTGGTTATGGGAGGGCGCACCGGGGAGCTGTTTTTT. Protein product: CASSLVMGGRTGELFF.

The chain uses TRBV19 and TRBJ2-1, with D maybe TRBD2 (8 bases). Trimming removed 6 bases at V and 3 bases at J, with 24 bases between. CDR1 and CDR2 (germline): LNHDA, SQIVND (reference sequence). The CDR3 runs 18 residues. The CDR3, as DNA: TGTGCCAGTAGAGACAGGGATACCGGGACTAGGTTCTACAATGAGCAGTTCTTC. Its translation is CASRDRDTGTRFYNEQFF.

In its sample, this clone was seen a few times. The genes are TRBV11-2 and TRBJ2-7, with a weak D call TRBD2 (5 bases). Germline-derived CDR1 and CDR2 are SGHAT and FQNNGV. Trimming left V 5 bases short and J 1 base short, with 9 bases between. The CDR3 totals 13 residues. CDR3 nucleotide sequence: TGTGCCAGCAGCGTCGGGATATCCTACGAGCAGTACTTC. Protein: CASSVGISYEQYF.

This rearrangement joins TRBV19 to TRBJ1-1, with TRBD1 identical over 7 bases. CDR1 and CDR2 from the germline V gene are LNHDA and SQIVND (reference sequence). This CDR3 is built from 14 residues. Trimming at V came to 2 bases and at J to 3 bases, leaving 3 bases not matched to a gene. Here the CDR3 reads CASSIRTGDTEAFF. CDR3 coding DNA: TGTGCCAGTAGTATAAGGACAGGCGACACTGAAGCTTTCTTT.

A note on this clone: Within the sample, other DNA sequences also encode this same CDR3. V gene TRBV27 combines with J gene TRBJ2-7, with 8 bases aligning to TRBD2. The CDR3 has 13 amino acids. The germline V gene has CDR1 MNHEY and CDR2 SMNVEV (reference sequence). Trimming took 4 bases from V and 2 from J; bases not matched to a gene: 1. The DNA of the CDR3 is TGTGCCAGCAGTTGGGGACTAGCCTACGAGCAGTACTTC. Protein product: CASSWGLAYEQYF.

This chain links TRBV7-2 with TRBJ1-3; D is perhaps TRBD1 (5 bases). CDR3 length: 15 amino acids. The V gene lost 1 base and the J gene lost 0 bases, with 7 bases spanning the gap. Germline V gene lookup returns CDR1 SGHTA and CDR2 FQGNSA. The CDR3 DNA reads as TGTGCCAGCAGCTTAGGACAGTCCTCTGGAAACACCATATATTTT. Translation: CASSLGQSSGNTIYF.

The V call is TRBV27, the J call TRBJ2-7, with D unresolved. V was trimmed by 7 bases and J by 0 bases, leaving 10 bases between them. This CDR3 comprises 13 residues. Germline V gene data show CDR1 as MNHEY and CDR2 as SMNVEV (reference sequence). The CDR3: CASNSLSSYEQYF. The CDR3, as DNA: TGTGCCAGCAACAGCCTTAGCTCCTACGAGCAGTACTTC.

The gene calls are TRBV19 and TRBJ1-2; no clear D gene. V was pared by 4 bases and J by 4 bases, with 13 bases between. From germline, CDR1 is LNHDA and CDR2 SQIVND (reference sequence). The CDR3 has 14 residues. The CDR3 region has the DNA TGTGCCAGTAGTACCCAGAGGGTTGTCTATGGCTACACCTTC. It specifies CASSTQRVVYGYTF.

This rearrangement joins TRBV6-1 to TRBJ2-7; 9 bases agree with TRBD1. The V gene end was trimmed by 1 base and the J gene end by 2 bases; junction bases not matched to a gene: 12. Looked up from germline, CDR1 is MNHNS and CDR2 is SASEGT. The CDR3 is 18 amino acids. CDR3 region: CASSEVRGTGTVPYEQYF. CDR3 DNA sequence: TGTGCCAGCAGTGAAGTTAGGGGGACAGGGACAGTCCCCTACGAGCAGTACTTC.

This rearrangement joins TRBV13 to TRBJ2-7; TRBD1 agrees at 9 bases. The V gene's germline CDR1 is PRHDT and CDR2 FYEKMQ (reference sequence). The CDR3 has 13 amino acids. The J segment lost 5 bases and the V segment lost 5 bases, leaving 4 bases of the junction unmatched. This CDR3 reads CASSLGQGNEQYF. The DNA for the CDR3 is TGTGCCAGCAGCCTGGGACAGGGCAACGAGCAGTACTTC.

The CDR3 sequence: CASGLSSRGGLAIKSSYNEQFF. CDR3 in DNA: TGTGCTAGTGGTTTGTCATCTAGGGGCGGACTAGCGATTAAGAGCTCCTACAATGAGCAGTTCTTC. The V and J genes are TRBV12-5 and TRBJ2-1, with 9 positions matching TRBD2. The CDR3 has 22 amino acids. Trimming took 2 bases from V and 0 from J; bases not matched to a gene: 20. Germline assignment: CDR1 LGHNT and CDR2 FRNRAP.

The V and J genes are TRBV27 and TRBJ2-5, with 8 bases that match TRBD2. Germline CDR1 is MNHEY and CDR2 is SMNVEV (reference sequence). The CDR3 has 15 amino acids. Trimming removed 3 bases from V and 2 bases from J; junction bases left unmatched: 5. The CDR3 DNA follows: TGTGCCAGCAGTTTTCTGCGGGAGGTACAAGAGACCCAGTACTTC. This codes for CASSFLREVQETQYF.

This rearrangement joins TRBV5-1 to TRBJ2-5, with D possibly matching TRBD1 (6 bases). Trimming took 4 bases from V and 5 from J, leaving 15 bases between them. The CDR3 is made up of 14 amino acids. Looked up from germline, CDR1 is SGHRS and CDR2 is YFSETQ. This CDR3 reads CASSVNRDSETQYF. DNA for the CDR3: TGCGCCAGCAGCGTGAACAGGGATTCTGAGACCCAGTACTTC.

CDR3 DNA: TGTGCCAGCAACGCCAGGAACACTGAAGCTTTCTTT. Its protein product is CASNARNTEAFF. The rearrangement uses TRBV6-5 and TRBJ1-1; D is unresolved. V lost 7 bases and J lost 1, with 7 bases in between. The CDR3 extends over 12 amino acids. CDR1 MNHEY and CDR2 SVGAGI come from the germline V gene.

The chain employs TRBV5-1 and TRBJ1-1; TRBD1 aligns across 10 bases. This CDR3 comprises 17 residues. The V and J ends lost 3 bases and 1 base, in that order; junction bases with no gene match: 9. Looked up from germline, CDR1 is SGHRS and CDR2 is YFSETQ. Here the CDR3 DNA reads TGCGCCAGCAGCTCCACCGGGACAGGGGCCACGAACACTGAAGCTTTCTTT. Protein: CASSSTGTGATNTEAFF.

Note on this clone: Other DNA sequences in the same sample also yield this CDR3. The rearrangement joins TRBV15 to TRBJ2-5; unclear D gene. The germline V gene encodes CDR1 LNHNV and CDR2 YYDKDF (reference sequence). V lost 0 bases to trimming and J lost 2 bases, with 7 bases between them. The CDR3 has 14 amino acids. This CDR3 is CATSRDPLQETQYF. CDR3 in DNA: TGTGCCACCAGCAGAGATCCGTTACAAGAGACCCAGTACTTC.

CDR3 sequence reads: CASSSGQGAWGYTF. The DNA for the CDR3 is TGTGCCAGCAGCTCTGGACAGGGGGCATGGGGCTACACCTTC. The chain links TRBV2 to TRBJ1-2; 11 nucleotides match TRBD1. The CDR3 contains 14 residues. CDR1 and CDR2 from the germline V gene are SNHLY and FYNNEI. Trimming removed 6 bases from V and 8 bases from J; junction bases left unmatched: 8.

As concerns this clone: This same CDR3 is encoded by further DNA sequences in the sample. The CDR3: CASSPGLASANTGELFF. DNA for the CDR3: TGTGCCAGCAGCCCTGGACTAGCGAGCGCGAACACCGGGGAGCTGTTTTTT. V is TRBV7-7 and J is TRBJ2-2, with 9 bases fitting TRBD2. Germline V gene lookup returns CDR1 SSHAT and CDR2 FNYEAQ (reference sequence). This CDR3 region has 17 residues. After removal of 5 bases from V and 0 bases from J, the junction contained 7 bases not matched to a gene.

This clone has just a few counts. The chain joins TRBV5-4 to TRBJ1-1; TRBD1 matches at 7 bases. CDR1 and CDR2 from the germline V gene are SGHNT and YYREEE (reference sequence). The V and J ends lost 0 bases and 7 bases, in that order; junction bases with no gene match: 3. The CDR3 has 13 amino acids. This CDR3 reads CASSLGGTVEAFF. CDR3 nucleotide sequence: TGTGCCAGCAGCTTGGGAGGGACAGTTGAAGCTTTCTTT.